This T cell receptor beta chain was retrieved from a study of patients and donors after allogeneic stem cell transplantation. In germline, CDR1 is DFQATT, CDR2 SNEGSKA (reference sequence). The CDR3 contains 12 residues. Trimming shortened V by 2 bases and J by 1 base, and 5 bases separated the two germline ends. One entry per CDR3 protein, called by TCRdb with MiXCR from the RT-PCR reads. Of some 960,000 distinct CDR3 sequences in the sample, over 15% were seen once. This clonotype was seen many times. The clonotype was recovered from a human donor who was either an allogeneic HSCT recipient or a stem cell or donor lymphocyte infusion donor (not recorded which). It is not recorded whose cells these are; they may come from a transplant donor. The J gene is TRBJ1-1, the V gene TRBV20-1; no clear D gene. Sequencing was carried out using blood, either unsorted or a sorted T cell fraction (not recorded which). This CDR3 reads CSARYGNTEAFF. CDR3 bases: TGCAGTGCTAGATATGGGAACACTGAAGCTTTCTTT.